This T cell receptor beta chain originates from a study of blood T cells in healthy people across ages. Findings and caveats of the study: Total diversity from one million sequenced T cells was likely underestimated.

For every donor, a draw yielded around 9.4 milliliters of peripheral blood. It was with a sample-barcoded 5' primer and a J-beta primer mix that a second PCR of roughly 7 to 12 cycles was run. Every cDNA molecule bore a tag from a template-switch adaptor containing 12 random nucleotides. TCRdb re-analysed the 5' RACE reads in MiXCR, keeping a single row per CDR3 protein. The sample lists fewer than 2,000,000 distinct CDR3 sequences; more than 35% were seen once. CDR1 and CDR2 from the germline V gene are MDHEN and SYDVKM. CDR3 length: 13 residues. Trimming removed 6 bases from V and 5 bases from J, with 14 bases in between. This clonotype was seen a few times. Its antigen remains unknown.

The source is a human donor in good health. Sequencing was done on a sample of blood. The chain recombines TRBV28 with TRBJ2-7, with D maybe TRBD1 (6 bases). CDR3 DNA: TGTGCCAGCAGACGACAGGACACTCACGAGCAGTACTTC. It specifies CASRRQDTHEQYF.